Listed below are T cell receptor beta chains from one sample, sequenced in a study of T cell responses to AZD1222 COVID-19 vaccine. The table came from immunoSEQ multiplex PCR; TCRdb's copy has only in-frame clones and leaves some out. Here the sample spans fewer than 150,000 clones, approximately 86% being singletons. Sequencing used peripheral blood, obtained on day 0 of AZD1222 vaccination. Receptors were obtained from an adult in good health. The CDR3 runs from the conserved cysteine through the conserved F or W. The D gene is left open where the match is weak. For some rows the clone size is stated as once, few or many, or as a class when expanded; others skip it.

clone_size | j_call | d_call | v_call | cdr3_aa | cdr3_nt
. | TRBJ1-2 | . | TRBV5-6 | CASSPGGGDYGYTF | TGTGCCAGCAGCCCCGGGGGAGGGGACTATGGCTACACCTTC
. | TRBJ1-5 | . | TRBV5-6 | CASSGRGLSGQPQHF | TGTGCCAGCAGCGGGCGCGGCCTCTCGGGGCAGCCCCAGCATTTT
. | TRBJ2-7 | . | TRBV7-2 | CASSLLGVYEQYF | TGTGCCAGCAGCTTACTAGGTGTCTACGAGCAGTACTTC
. | TRBJ1-6 | . | TRBV6-5 | CASSYQGVNNSPLHF | TGTGCCAGCAGTTACCAAGGTGTGAATAATTCACCCCTCCACTTT
. | TRBJ1-1 | . | TRBV19 | CASSPSTGVNTEAFF | TGTGCCAGTAGCCCTTCGACAGGAGTGAACACTGAAGCTTTCTTT
medium-sized | TRBJ1-6 | . | TRBV6-4 | CASSEGNSGSPLHF | TGTGCCAGCAGTGAGGGCAATTCCGGCTCACCCCTCCACTTT
. | TRBJ2-4 | . | TRBV29-1 | CSYRDSGNIQYF | TGCAGCTATAGGGACAGCGGGAACATTCAGTACTTC
. | TRBJ1-2 | TRBD1 | TRBV6-5 | CASSFRGSAGYTF | TGTGCCAGCAGTTTCAGGGGGAGTGCTGGCTACACCTTC
few | TRBJ2-3 | . | TRBV15 | CATSSHRGARADTQYF | TGTGCCACCAGCAGTCACCGGGGCGCAAGGGCAGATACGCAGTATTTT
. | TRBJ2-7 | . | TRBV5-1 | CASSTTDYEQYF | TGCGCCAGCAGCACGACGGACTACGAGCAGTACTTC
. | TRBJ2-7 | . | TRBV5-4 | CASSPPAGPGYEQYF | TGTGCCAGCAGTCCCCCGGCAGGGCCTGGATACGAGCAGTACTTC
. | TRBJ2-7 | . | TRBV5-4 | CASSLQGTETYEQYF | TGTGCCAGCAGCCTACAGGGCACCGAGACCTACGAGCAGTACTTC
. | TRBJ1-4 | . | TRBV7-2 | CASSSGPSLSNEKLFF | TGTGCCAGCAGCTCTGGACCGAGCCTATCAAATGAAAAACTGTTTTTT
. | TRBJ1-6 | . | TRBV2 | CASSGGGPGAHF | TGTGCCAGCAGTGGCGGGGGGCCAGGTGCTCACTTT
. | TRBJ1-5 | . | TRBV4-1 | CASSQVQYSNQPQHF | TGCGCCAGCAGCCAAGTGCAATATAGCAATCAGCCCCAGCATTTT
. | TRBJ1-1 | . | TRBV28 | CASSYGWLGEAFF | TGTGCCAGCAGCTACGGATGGTTGGGGGAGGCTTTCTTT
. | TRBJ1-3 | . | TRBV28 | CAGGRGAPGNTIYF | TGTGCCGGTGGGCGGGGGGCGCCTGGAAACACCATATATTTT